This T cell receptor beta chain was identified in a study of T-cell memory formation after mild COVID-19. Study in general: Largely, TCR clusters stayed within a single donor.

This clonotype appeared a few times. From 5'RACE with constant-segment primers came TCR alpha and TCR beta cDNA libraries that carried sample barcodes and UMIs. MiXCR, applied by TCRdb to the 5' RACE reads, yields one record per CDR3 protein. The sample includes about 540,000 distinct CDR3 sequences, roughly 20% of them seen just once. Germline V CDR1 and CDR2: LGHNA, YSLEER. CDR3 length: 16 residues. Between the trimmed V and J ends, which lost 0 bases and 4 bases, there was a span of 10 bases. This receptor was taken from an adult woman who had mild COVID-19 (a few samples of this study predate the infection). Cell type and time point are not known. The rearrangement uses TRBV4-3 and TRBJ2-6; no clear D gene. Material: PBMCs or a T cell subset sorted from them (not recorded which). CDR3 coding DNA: TGCGCCAGCAGCCAAGATTCTGGCTTCGGGGCCAACGTCCTGACTTTC. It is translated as CASSQDSGFGANVLTF.